In this sample, the clone carrying this T cell receptor beta chain turned up once. Its antigen remains unknown. The CDR3 spans 12 residues. V lost 3 bases to trimming and J lost 9 bases, with 11 bases between them. Germline CDR1 LNHDA, CDR2 SQIVND (reference sequence). The data are from a study of graft-versus-host responses after intestinal transplantation. The overall study: Anti-thymocyte globulin served as induction for all recipients, who then took tacrolimus and steroids for about 3 years. Findings and limits, study-wide: Subjects displaying graft-donor T cell macrochimerism possessed elevated graft-versus-host to host-versus-graft clonal ratios inside allografts. Among circulating GvH clones, peak levels were associated with early post-transplant declines in HvG clones. GvH clones were found in recipient marrow; some appeared first in ileum or blood.

The data were produced by immunoSEQ multiplex PCR, yet TCRdb's version contains in-frame clones alone and is incomplete. This sample has tens of thousands of clones, with roughly 90% found just once. The chain uses TRBV19 and TRBJ1-1; D is possibly TRBD1 (6 bases). The material was unstimulated CD4+ T cells sorted from spleen or lymph node cells, obtained before transplant. The TCR was taken from a human donor who was the organ donor for an intestinal transplant. The CDR3 is CASSITGTQAFF. In DNA form, the CDR3 reads TGTGCCAGTAGTATCACTGGGACACAAGCTTTCTTT.